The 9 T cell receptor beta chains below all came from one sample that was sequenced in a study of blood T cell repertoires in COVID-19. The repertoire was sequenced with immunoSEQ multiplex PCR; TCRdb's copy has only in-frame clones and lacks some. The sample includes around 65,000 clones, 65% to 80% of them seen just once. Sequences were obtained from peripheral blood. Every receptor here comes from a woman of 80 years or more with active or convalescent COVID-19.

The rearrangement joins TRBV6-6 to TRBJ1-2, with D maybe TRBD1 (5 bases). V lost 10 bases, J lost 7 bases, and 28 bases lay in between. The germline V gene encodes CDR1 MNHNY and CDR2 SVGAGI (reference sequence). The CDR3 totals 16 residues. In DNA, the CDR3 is TGTGCCACCGCAGTTACTAACTATATCGGCGGGGGTGGCTACACCTTC. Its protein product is CATAVTNYIGGGGYTF.

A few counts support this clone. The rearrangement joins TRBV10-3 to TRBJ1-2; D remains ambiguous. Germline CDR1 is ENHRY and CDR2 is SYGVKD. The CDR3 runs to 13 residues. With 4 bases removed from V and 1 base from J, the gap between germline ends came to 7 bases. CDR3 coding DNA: TGTGCCATCAGTGGGGCCAGTAACTATGGCTACACCTTC. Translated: CAISGASNYGYTF.

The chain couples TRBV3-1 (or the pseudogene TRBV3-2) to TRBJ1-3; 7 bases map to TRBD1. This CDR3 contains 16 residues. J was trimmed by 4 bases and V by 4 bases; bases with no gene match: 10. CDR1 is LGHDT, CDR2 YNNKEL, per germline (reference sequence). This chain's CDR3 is CASSRLPTGNGNTIYF. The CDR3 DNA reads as TGTGCCAGCAGCCGACTCCCGACAGGGAACGGAAACACCATATATTTT.

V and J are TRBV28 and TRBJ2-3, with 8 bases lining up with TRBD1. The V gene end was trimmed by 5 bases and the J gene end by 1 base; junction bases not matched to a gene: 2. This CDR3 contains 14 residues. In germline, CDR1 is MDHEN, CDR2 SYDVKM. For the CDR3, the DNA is TGTGCCAGCAGTGGACAGGGAGGCACAGATACGCAGTATTTT. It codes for CASSGQGGTDTQYF.

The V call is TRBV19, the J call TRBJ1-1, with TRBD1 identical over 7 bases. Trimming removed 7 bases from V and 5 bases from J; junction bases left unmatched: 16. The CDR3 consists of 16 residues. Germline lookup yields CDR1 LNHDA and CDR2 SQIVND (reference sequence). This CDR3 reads CASTFRTDRARTEAFF. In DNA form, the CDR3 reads TGTGCCAGTACCTTCCGAACCGACAGGGCTAGAACTGAAGCTTTCTTT.

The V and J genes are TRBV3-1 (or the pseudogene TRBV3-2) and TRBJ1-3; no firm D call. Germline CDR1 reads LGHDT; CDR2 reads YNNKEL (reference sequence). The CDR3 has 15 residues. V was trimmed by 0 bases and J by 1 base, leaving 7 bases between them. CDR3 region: CASSQDRVSGNTIYF. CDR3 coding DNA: TGTGCCAGCAGCCAAGACCGTGTGTCTGGAAACACCATATATTTT.

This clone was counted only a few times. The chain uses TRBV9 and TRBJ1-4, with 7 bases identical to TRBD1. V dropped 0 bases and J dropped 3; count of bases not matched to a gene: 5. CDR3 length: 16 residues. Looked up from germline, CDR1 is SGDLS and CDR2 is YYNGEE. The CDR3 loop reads CASSVDVGTANEKLFF. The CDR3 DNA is TGTGCCAGCAGCGTAGATGTTGGGACAGCTAATGAAAAACTGTTTTTT. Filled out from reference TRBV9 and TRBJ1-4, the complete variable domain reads DSGVTQTPKHLITATGQRVTLRCSPRSGDLSVYWYQQSLDQGLQFLIQYYNGEERAKGNILERFSAQQFPDLHSELNLSSLELGDSALYFCASSVDVGTANEKLFFGSGTQLSVL.

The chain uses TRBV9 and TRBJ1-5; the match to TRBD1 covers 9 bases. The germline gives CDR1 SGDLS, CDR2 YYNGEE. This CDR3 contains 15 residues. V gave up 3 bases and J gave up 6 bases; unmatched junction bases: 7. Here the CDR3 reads CASSAGTGRGQPQHF. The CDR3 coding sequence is TGTGCCAGCAGCGCCGGGACAGGGCGGGGTCAGCCCCAGCATTTT.

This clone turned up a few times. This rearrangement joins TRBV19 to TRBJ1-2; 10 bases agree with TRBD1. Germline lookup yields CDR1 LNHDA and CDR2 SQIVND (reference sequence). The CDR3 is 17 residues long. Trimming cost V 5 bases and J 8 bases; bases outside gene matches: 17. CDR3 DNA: TGTGCCAGTAGTGCCGGGACAGGGGCTTTTACGCGTAGCGGCTACACCTTC. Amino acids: CASSAGTGAFTRSGYTF.